Listed here are 25 T cell receptor beta chains from one sample, sequenced in a study of OX40 agonist ivuxolimab in advanced cancers. Only in-frame clones appear in the TCRdb table, and some are missing; sequencing was by immunoSEQ multiplex PCR. The data hold 30,000 to 40,000 clones, with more than 70% observed a single time. This specimen consisted of CD4+ or CD8+ T cells sorted from blood, obtained in a trial of the OX40 agonist ivuxolimab. The receptors derive from an adult with an advanced solid tumor such as melanoma, head and neck, liver or kidney cancer.

J is TRBJ2-3 and V is TRBV10-3, with D maybe TRBD2 (5 bases). The CDR3 has 14 residues. Trimming stripped 8 bases from V and 0 bases from J, with 12 bases between. Germline V gives CDR1 ENHRY, CDR2 SYGVKD. The CDR3 nucleotides are TGTGCCATCGGGAGAGACACTAGCACAGATACGCAGTATTTT. Translation gives CAIGRDTSTDTQYF.

The chain recombines TRBV28 with TRBJ2-3; 7 nucleotides align to TRBD2. Germline-derived CDR1 and CDR2 are MDHEN and SYDVKM. There are 19 residues in the CDR3. The J segment lost 2 bases and the V segment lost 4 bases, leaving 18 bases of the junction unmatched. The CDR3 loop reads CASSSLPGVTTSYTDTQYF. The CDR3 DNA follows: TGTGCCAGCAGTTCCTTACCTGGGGTCACGACTAGCTACACAGATACGCAGTATTTT.

The chain employs TRBV6-5 and TRBJ1-2; possible D gene TRBD1, 5 bases. The CDR3 runs to 15 residues. CDR1 and CDR2 (germline): MNHEY, SVGAGI. V was pared by 3 bases and J by 4 bases, with 15 bases between. CDR3 bases: TGTGCCAGCAGTTATGGGACCTCGTCCGGCTATGGCTACACCTTC. Translating gives CASSYGTSSGYGYTF.

As DNA, the CDR3 is TGTGCCAGCAGCCACTACCGGGACAGCTACAATGAGCAGTTCTTC. It encodes CASSHYRDSYNEQFF. This chain links TRBV7-9 with TRBJ2-1; 7 bases line up with TRBD1. The J segment lost 3 bases and the V segment lost 5 bases, leaving 7 bases of the junction unmatched. The CDR3 totals 15 residues. Per the germline V gene, CDR1 is SEHNR and CDR2 is FQNEAQ (reference sequence).

The chain recombines TRBV7-9 with TRBJ2-7, with 8 bases aligning to TRBD2. Germline values: CDR1 SEHNR, CDR2 FQNEAQ (reference sequence). The ends lost 6 bases at V and 6 bases at J; junction bases unmatched: 7. The CDR3 is 13 amino acids. As DNA, the CDR3 is TGTGCCAGCAGTCGAGCGGGAGAGCGCGAGCAGTACTTC. Translated, it gives CASSRAGEREQYF.

The chain joins TRBV27 to TRBJ2-1; D perhaps matches TRBD1 (7 bases). The CDR3 covers 16 residues. Germline CDR1 MNHEY, CDR2 SMNVEV (reference sequence). V lost 5 bases and J 5 bases, leaving 19 bases between the germline ends. The DNA for the CDR3 is TGTGCCAGCAGTCCGCTCCCGACAGGGAGGAACAATGAGCAGTTCTTC. Its protein product is CASSPLPTGRNNEQFF.

The rearrangement links TRBV6-5 to TRBJ2-5, with 11 bases aligning to TRBD2. The CDR3 is 15 residues long. V shed 5 bases and J 0 bases; nucleotides not matched to a gene: 2. Germline-derived CDR1 and CDR2 are MNHEY and SVGAGI. The CDR3 DNA sequence: TGTGCCAGCAGTGCTAGCGGGGGGTACCAAGAGACCCAGTACTTC. This sequence encodes CASSASGGYQETQYF.

J is TRBJ1-5 and V is TRBV7-3; D is unclear. Per the germline V gene, CDR1 is SGHTA and CDR2 is FQGTGA. This CDR3 comprises 12 residues. The V end was cut by 5 bases, the J end by 9 bases, with 11 bases between. CDR3 DNA: TGTGCCAGCAGCGCCCATCCCGGGCCCCAGCATTTT. Its protein is CASSAHPGPQHF.

The CDR3 DNA follows: TGTGCCAGTAGTATCTTACTAGCGGGGGACAATGAGCAGTTCTTC. Its protein product is CASSILLAGDNEQFF. The chain links TRBV19 to TRBJ2-1; 11 positions match TRBD2. The germline gives CDR1 LNHDA, CDR2 SQIVND (reference sequence). The CDR3 runs 15 residues. The trim removed 3 bases at V and 5 bases at J, leaving 3 bases unmatched.

This clone appeared once. The chain joins TRBV18 to TRBJ2-4, with a weak D call TRBD1 (5 bases). This CDR3 region has 16 residues. V was pared by 4 bases and J by 1 base, with 14 bases between. Germline loops: CDR1 KGHSH, CDR2 LQKENI. The CDR3 sequence: CASSLAPGKAKNIQYF. The CDR3 coding sequence is TGTGCCAGCTCACTTGCTCCAGGGAAGGCCAAAAACATTCAGTACTTC.

V is TRBV11-2 and J is TRBJ1-1, with 9 bases identical to TRBD1. Germline CDR1 is SGHAT and CDR2 is FQNNGV. CDR3 length: 13 amino acids. J gave up 8 bases and V 3 bases, and 4 bases lay outside the gene matches. The CDR3 spells CASSLGQGREAFF. DNA for the CDR3: TGTGCCAGCAGCTTGGGACAGGGTCGAGAAGCTTTCTTT.

The CDR3 protein is CASSQTTGVIYGYTF. The CDR3 DNA reads TGTGCCAGCAGCCAAACCACTGGAGTTATCTATGGCTACACCTTC. The chain joins TRBV14 to TRBJ1-2, with no clear D. Trimming took 2 bases from V and 4 from J, leaving 14 bases between them. Germline loops: CDR1 SGHDN, CDR2 FVKESK. The CDR3 consists of 15 residues.

The chain uses TRBV6-1 and TRBJ2-7, with 7 nucleotides matching TRBD2. The length of the CDR3 is 14 residues. In germline, CDR1 is MNHNS, CDR2 SASEGT. Germline trimming cut 8 bases from V and 5 bases from J; bases unmatched to any gene: 12. The CDR3 DNA is TGTGCCAGCGTCTGGACGGGGGGTTGGGACGAGCAGTACTTC. It codes for CASVWTGGWDEQYF.

Worth noting for this clone: The sample contains more than one DNA sequence encoding this CDR3. V is TRBV4-1 and J is TRBJ2-7, with D possibly being TRBD2 (6 bases). Per germline, CDR1 MGHRA and CDR2 YSYEKL. V was cut by 1 base and J by 6 bases, with 10 bases left in between. The CDR3 length is 13 residues. CDR3 in DNA: TGCGCCAGCAGCCAAGGCAACGGGGGCGAGCAGTACTTC. Amino acid sequence: CASSQGNGGEQYF.

The genes are TRBV2 and TRBJ2-7; D is undetermined. In germline, CDR1 is SNHLY, CDR2 FYNNEI. The CDR3 is made up of 12 amino acids. Trimming stripped 4 bases from V and 0 bases from J, with 4 bases between. CDR3 bases: TGTGCCAGCAGTGGTAGCTCCTACGAGCAGTACTTC. This encodes CASSGSSYEQYF.

This clone was picked up one time. V and J are TRBV7-6 and TRBJ2-1; a possible D gene is TRBD2 (6 bases). Per germline, CDR1 SGHVS and CDR2 FNYEAQ. Trimming shortened V by 5 bases and J by 4 bases, and 15 bases separated the two germline ends. This CDR3 has 15 residues. CDR3: CASSSDPGLYNEQFF. The CDR3 DNA reads TGTGCCAGCAGCAGTGACCCGGGACTTTACAATGAGCAGTTCTTC.

This chain uses TRBV5-6 with TRBJ1-5, with unresolved D. Germline CDR1 is SGHDT and CDR2 is YYEEEE. Trimming removed 2 bases from V and 5 bases from J, with 23 bases in between. The CDR3 totals 18 residues. CDR3 bases: TGTGCCAGCAGCTTCCACCTGGACGGAGCCCGATGGGATCAGCCCCAGCATTTT. Its translation: CASSFHLDGARWDQPQHF.

The chain has TRBV27 and TRBJ2-1; maybe TRBD2 (5 bases). Per the germline V gene, CDR1 is MNHEY and CDR2 is SMNVEV (reference sequence). The CDR3 runs 15 residues. V dropped 8 bases and J dropped 5 bases, with 19 bases sitting between them. The CDR3 DNA sequence: TGTGCCAGCGGGGAACTACTCAGGCGGGACAATGAGCAGTTCTTC. Protein sequence: CASGELLRRDNEQFF.

J is TRBJ2-7 and V is TRBV28; D gene uncertain. The CDR3 spans 12 residues. V was cut by 4 bases and J by 2 bases, with 6 bases left in between. Germline V gene sequence: CDR1 MDHEN, CDR2 SYDVKM. The DNA of the CDR3 is TGTGCCAGCAGTTCCAACGCCTACGAGCAGTACTTC. It is translated as CASSSNAYEQYF.

In DNA, the CDR3 is TGTGCCGGGGGGTGTGGGGAGCAGTACTTC. This encodes CAGGCGEQYF. The chain combines TRBV19 with TRBJ2-7, with D tentatively TRBD2 (6 bases). This CDR3 is 10 amino acids long. Per germline, CDR1 LNHDA and CDR2 SQIVND (reference sequence). Trimming took 11 bases from V and 7 from J, leaving 12 bases between them.

The chain uses TRBV5-1 and TRBJ2-5, with unresolved D. Trimming pared 4 bases from V and 1 base from J, leaving 5 bases between. Germline assignment: CDR1 SGHRS and CDR2 YFSETQ. The CDR3 runs 12 residues. CDR3 protein: CASSGIQETQYF. CDR3 coding DNA: TGCGCCAGCAGCGGGATCCAAGAGACCCAGTACTTC.

V and J are TRBV27 and TRBJ1-1; TRBD1 matches at 7 bases. Germline lookup yields CDR1 MNHEY and CDR2 SMNVEV (reference sequence). This CDR3 has 14 amino acids. The V segment lost 5 bases and the J segment 0 bases; nucleotides outside the gene matches: 3. CDR3 region: CASSLGGMNTEAFF. Here the CDR3 DNA reads TGTGCCAGCAGTCTAGGGGGCATGAACACTGAAGCTTTCTTT.

J is TRBJ1-4 and V is TRBV14; 8 bases fit TRBD1. CDR3 length equals 15 residues. V gave up 1 base and J gave up 13 bases; unmatched junction bases: 11. Germline V gene data show CDR1 as SGHDN and CDR2 as FVKESK. This CDR3 reads CASSQVRAGGGLLFF. The CDR3 DNA is TGTGCCAGCAGCCAAGTTCGGGCAGGGGGCGGTCTACTGTTTTTT. Filled out from reference TRBV14 and TRBJ1-4, the complete variable domain reads EAGVTQFPSHSVIEKGQTVTLRCDPISGHDNLYWYRRVMGKEIKFLLHFVKESKQDESGMPNNRFLAERTGGTYSTLKVQPAELEDSGVYFCASSQVRAGGGLLFFGSGTQLSVL.

The rearrangement uses TRBV7-8 and TRBJ2-3, with TRBD2 matching over 9 bases. The CDR3 is 19 amino acids. Trimming cost V 5 bases and J 5 bases; bases outside gene matches: 20. Germline values: CDR1 SGHVS, CDR2 FQNEAQ. This chain's CDR3 is CASSPRGLRAGGSVDTQYF. The DNA of the CDR3 is TGTGCCAGCAGCCCGCGTGGTTTACGAGCGGGGGGAAGTGTAGATACGCAGTATTTT.

CDR3 region: CASTEGLPPLHF. DNA of the CDR3: TGTGCCAGCACGGAGGGACTCCCTCCCCTCCACTTT. V gene TRBV2 combines with J gene TRBJ1-6, with D maybe TRBD1 (5 bases). The germline V gene has CDR1 SNHLY and CDR2 FYNNEI. Trimming left V 7 bases short and J 13 bases short, with 14 bases between. The CDR3 covers 12 residues.